These 24 T cell receptor beta chains were all obtained from the same sample, sequenced in a study of blood T cell repertoires in COVID-19. Clones were sequenced by immunoSEQ multiplex PCR, and TCRdb holds only the in-frame ones, with some missing. The repertoire holds about 170,000 clones, with roughly 87% as singletons. The sequencing sample was made of peripheral blood. These receptor sequences come from a woman aged 45 to 65 with acute or convalescent COVID-19.

The chain recombines TRBV9 with TRBJ1-2; 8 positions agree with TRBD1. Germline loops: CDR1 SGDLS, CDR2 YYNGEE. J was trimmed by 6 bases and V by 4 bases; bases with no gene match: 11. This CDR3 contains 15 residues. DNA of the CDR3: TGTGCCAGCAGCCGACTAGACAGGGGAGGCAATGGCTACACCTTC. Encoded protein: CASSRLDRGGNGYTF. Using reference TRBV9 and TRBJ1-2 for the parts outside the CDR3, the full variable domain is DSGVTQTPKHLITATGQRVTLRCSPRSGDLSVYWYQQSLDQGLQFLIQYYNGEERAKGNILERFSAQQFPDLHSELNLSSLELGDSALYFCASSRLDRGGNGYTFGSGTRLTVV.

The V call is TRBV9, the J call TRBJ1-1; D is undetermined. CDR3 length equals 18 residues. From germline, CDR1 is SGDLS and CDR2 YYNGEE. The V end was cut by 0 bases, the J end by 1 base, with 19 bases between. CDR3 in amino acids: CASSVAEYFADSNTEAFF. In nucleotides, the CDR3 is TGTGCCAGCAGCGTAGCTGAATATTTCGCAGACTCGAACACTGAAGCTTTCTTT.

This chain's CDR3 is CASSFGLAGVDEQFF. As DNA, the CDR3 is TGTGCCAGCAGCTTCGGACTAGCGGGGGTGGATGAGCAGTTCTTC. The chain uses TRBV5-4 and TRBJ2-1; 13 bases fit TRBD2. Trimming at V came to 2 bases and at J to 8 bases, leaving 4 bases not matched to a gene. In germline, CDR1 is SGHNT, CDR2 YYREEE (reference sequence). The CDR3 length is 15 residues.

This chain links TRBV7-8 with TRBJ1-1; the match to TRBD1 covers 10 bases. V lost 4 bases and J lost 2; bases outside the gene matches: 7. The CDR3 contains 16 residues. Germline V lookup: CDR1 SGHVS, CDR2 FQNEAQ. Here the CDR3 reads CASSSPGQGVNTEAFF. The DNA of the CDR3 is TGTGCCAGCAGCTCTCCCGGACAGGGGGTTAACACTGAAGCTTTCTTT.

The chain employs TRBV7-2 and TRBJ2-3; 16 bases line up with TRBD2. From germline, CDR1 is SGHTA and CDR2 FQGNSA. The CDR3 sequence is 19 residues long. The V segment lost 1 base and the J segment 7 bases; nucleotides outside the gene matches: 11. The CDR3 spells CASSLVGTSGGAFSHTQYF. The CDR3 region has the DNA TGTGCCAGCAGCTTAGTCGGGACTAGCGGGGGGGCATTTTCACATACGCAGTATTTT. Based on the CDR3 plus reference TRBV7-2 and TRBJ2-3, the full variable domain is GAGVSQSPSNKVTEKGKDVELRCDPISGHTALYWYRQSLGQGLEFLIYFQGNSAPDKSGLPSDRFSAERTGGSVSTLTIQRTQQEDSAVYLCASSLVGTSGGAFSHTQYFGPGTRLTVL.

A remark on this clone: Other DNA sequences in this sample translate to the same CDR3. The chain is built from TRBV18 and TRBJ2-7; 7 positions agree with TRBD1. With 3 bases clipped from V and 4 bases from J, the junction kept 3 bases outside the gene matches. Germline CDR1 reads KGHSH; CDR2 reads LQKENI. This CDR3 contains 13 residues. The CDR3 here is CASSPGRGYEQYF. CDR3 coding DNA: TGTGCCAGCTCACCGGGCAGGGGGTACGAGCAGTACTTC.

The genes are TRBV27 and TRBJ1-6; 9 bases agree with TRBD1. The V gene end was trimmed by 6 bases and the J gene end by 7 bases; junction bases not matched to a gene: 19. CDR3 size: 19 residues. Germline V gives CDR1 MNHEY, CDR2 SMNVEV (reference sequence). The CDR3 bases are TGTGCCAGCAGCCCCAGGACTTATCGGACAGGGGCTCTAAATTCACCCCTCCACTTT. Translation gives CASSPRTYRTGALNSPLHF.

The V call is TRBV11-2, the J call TRBJ2-2; 9 nucleotides line up with TRBD2. Germline V lookup: CDR1 SGHAT, CDR2 FQNNGV. CDR3 length equals 15 residues. V lost 8 bases, J lost 0 bases, and 4 bases stayed unmatched. CDR3 bases: TGTGCCAGCCCAGCGGGGGGCCCGAACACCGGGGAGCTGTTTTTT. Protein: CASPAGGPNTGELFF.

V is TRBV7-8 and J is TRBJ1-4, with TRBD1 as a possible D gene (5 bases). The V end lost 1 base, the J end lost 3 bases, and 9 bases lay between the germline ends. The CDR3 runs to 15 residues. The V gene's germline CDR1 is SGHVS and CDR2 FQNEAQ. CDR3 residues: CASSLDSGANEKLFF. For the CDR3, the DNA is TGTGCCAGCAGCTTAGATTCGGGGGCTAATGAAAAACTGTTTTTT.

The CDR3 nucleotides read TGTGCCAGCAGTCGAGGGACAGGGTCTCCCTATGATGGCTACACCTTC. Encoded protein: CASSRGTGSPYDGYTF. The chain uses TRBV3-1 (or the pseudogene TRBV3-2) and TRBJ1-2; 9 bases map to TRBD1. The junction had 14 bases not matched to a gene; V was cut back by 6 bases and J by 6 bases. Germline CDR1 is LGHDT and CDR2 is YNNKEL (reference sequence). The CDR3 contains 16 residues.

V usage is TRBV5-1 and J usage is TRBJ2-5; no clear D. Germline CDR1 is SGHRS and CDR2 is YFSETQ. This CDR3 is built from 14 residues. The V and J ends lost 2 bases and 0 bases respectively, with 8 bases between them. This CDR3 reads CASSLLSYQETQYF. CDR3 sequence (DNA): TGCGCCAGCAGCTTATTATCCTACCAAGAGACCCAGTACTTC.

The CDR3 is CASSVVYGELFF. The CDR3 region has the DNA TGTGCCAGCAGCGTAGTTTACGGGGAGCTGTTTTTT. The V gene is TRBV9, the J gene TRBJ2-2; D is unclear. The germline gives CDR1 SGDLS, CDR2 YYNGEE. This CDR3 has 12 residues. The ends were cut back, 0 bases at V and 7 bases at J, with 4 bases in the middle.

V is TRBV5-1 and J is TRBJ1-4; 11 bases align to TRBD1. CDR1 is SGHRS, CDR2 YFSETQ, per germline. Trimming at V came to 0 bases and at J to 7 bases, leaving 5 bases not matched to a gene. The CDR3 is 16 amino acids. The CDR3 bases are TGCGCCAGCAGCTTGGAGACCGGGACAGGGGGTGAAAAACTGTTTTTT. Its translation is CASSLETGTGGEKLFF.

V and J are TRBV11-2 and TRBJ2-7; 9 bases align to TRBD1. The V gene end was trimmed by 4 bases and the J gene end by 4 bases; junction bases not matched to a gene: 8. CDR1 SGHAT and CDR2 FQNNGV come from the germline V gene. CDR3 length: 15 amino acids. CDR3 amino acids: CASSSIPGQGYEQYF. In DNA form, the CDR3 reads TGTGCCAGCAGCTCTATACCGGGACAGGGATACGAGCAGTACTTC. The complete variable domain, with remaining parts taken from reference TRBV11-2 and TRBJ2-7, reads EAGVAQSPRYKIIEKRQSVAFWCNPISGHATLYWYQQILGQGPKLLIQFQNNGVVDDSQLPKDRFSAERLKGVDSTLKIQPAKLEDSAVYLCASSSIPGQGYEQYFGPGTRLTVT.

CDR3 in amino acids: CATSRTSSYEQYF. The CDR3 nucleotides read TGTGCCACCAGCAGGACAAGCTCCTACGAGCAGTACTTC. This chain joins TRBV15 and TRBJ2-7; D uncertain. CDR1 and CDR2 (germline): LNHNV, YYDKDF (reference sequence). Trimming took 3 bases from V and 0 from J, leaving 6 bases between them. CDR3 length: 13 residues. Together with reference TRBV15 and TRBJ2-7, the CDR3 gives the full variable domain: DAMVIQNPRYQVTQFGKPVTLSCSQTLNHNVMYWYQQKSSQAPKLLFHYYDKDFNNEADTPDNFQSRRPNTSFCFLDIRSPGLGDTAMYLCATSRTSSYEQYFGPGTRLTVT.

This chain links TRBV4-1 with TRBJ2-5, with D possibly matching TRBD2 (6 bases). The CDR3 extends over 13 amino acids. Germline values: CDR1 MGHRA, CDR2 YSYEKL. V lost 1 base and J lost 5, with 8 bases in between. The CDR3 nucleotides are TGCGCCAGCAGCCAAGTAGGAGGGGAGACCCAGTACTTC. As protein: CASSQVGGETQYF.

This sequence joins TRBV6-2 or TRBV6-3 and TRBJ2-5, with 14 nucleotides matching TRBD2. The J segment lost 5 bases and the V segment lost 4 bases, leaving 12 bases of the junction unmatched. Germline values: CDR1 MNHEY, CDR2 SVGEGT. There are 18 residues in the CDR3. The CDR3 here is CASSSPTSGGAGQETQYF. The CDR3 nucleotides are TGTGCCAGCAGTTCCCCGACTAGCGGGGGGGCCGGGCAGGAGACCCAGTACTTC.

This clone occurred a few times. The chain is built from TRBV7-2 and TRBJ1-1; D gene ambiguous. This CDR3 region has 14 residues. Per the germline V gene, CDR1 is SGHTA and CDR2 is FQGNSA. V lost 1 base to trimming and J lost 5 bases, with 11 bases between them. The CDR3 spells CASSLGPSRTEAFF. The CDR3 DNA reads as TGTGCCAGCAGCTTAGGGCCCTCGCGGACTGAAGCTTTCTTT.

CDR3 coding DNA: TGTGCCAGCAGCCATCTAGCGAGCTCCTACAATGAGCAGTTCTTC. It translates to CASSHLASSYNEQFF. The V and J genes are TRBV5-6 and TRBJ2-1; D may be TRBD2 (6 bases). This CDR3 comprises 15 residues. Deletions cut 4 bases from V and 0 bases from J, with 11 bases between. Germline values: CDR1 SGHDT, CDR2 YYEEEE.

This clone was seen only once. The V call is TRBV19, the J call TRBJ1-2; a possible D gene is TRBD1 (6 bases). CDR1 is LNHDA and CDR2 is SQIVND in the germline V gene (reference sequence). The germline V and J ends were trimmed by 4 bases and 3 bases, with 15 bases remaining between them. The CDR3 consists of 15 residues. The CDR3 DNA reads TGTGCCAGTAGTACCAGGACAGTAATGGACTATGGCTACACCTTC. This gives the protein CASSTRTVMDYGYTF.

The V and J genes are TRBV7-2 and TRBJ2-5; TRBD2 is a possible D gene (5 bases). The CDR3 runs to 14 residues. Germline CDR1 reads SGHTA; CDR2 reads FQGNSA. V lost 5 bases and J 1 base, leaving 11 bases between the germline ends. The CDR3, as DNA: TGTGCCAGCAGCATAATCAGCGGCCAAGAGACCCAGTACTTC. Amino acids: CASSIISGQETQYF.

The V and J genes are TRBV6-5 and TRBJ1-1, with 8 bases matching TRBD1. The CDR3 totals 15 residues. Germline V gene lookup returns CDR1 MNHEY and CDR2 SVGAGI. V lost 6 bases to trimming and J lost 12 bases; unmatched junction nucleotides: 18. In DNA, the CDR3 is TGTGCCAGCAGCGGAACGGCACAGGGGGACGGTCCGCCTTTCTTT. Translated: CASSGTAQGDGPPFF.

This chain connects TRBV30 to TRBJ1-6; maybe TRBD1 (6 bases). Germline V gene lookup returns CDR1 GTSNPN and CDR2 SVGIG (reference sequence). Trimming removed 8 bases at V and 8 bases at J, with 10 bases between. There are 11 residues in the CDR3. CDR3 sequence reads: CAGGGDSPLHF. The CDR3 DNA is TGTGCCGGAGGGGGGGATTCACCCCTCCACTTT. The variable domain in full, completed from reference TRBV30 and TRBJ1-6, reads SQTIHQWPATLVQPVGSPLSLECTVEGTSNPNLYWYRQAAGRGLQLLFYSVGIGQISSEVPQNLSASRPQDRQFILSSKKLLLSDSGFYLCAGGGDSPLHFGNGTRLTVT.

The CDR3 DNA is TGTGCCAGTAGTAACCGGGGATGGGTTCAGCCCCAGCATTTT. It specifies CASSNRGWVQPQHF. The chain combines TRBV19 with TRBJ1-5; D unclear. This CDR3 comprises 14 residues. V was shortened by 4 bases and J by 6 bases, with 13 bases between the two germline ends. Germline CDR1 is LNHDA and CDR2 is SQIVND (reference sequence).